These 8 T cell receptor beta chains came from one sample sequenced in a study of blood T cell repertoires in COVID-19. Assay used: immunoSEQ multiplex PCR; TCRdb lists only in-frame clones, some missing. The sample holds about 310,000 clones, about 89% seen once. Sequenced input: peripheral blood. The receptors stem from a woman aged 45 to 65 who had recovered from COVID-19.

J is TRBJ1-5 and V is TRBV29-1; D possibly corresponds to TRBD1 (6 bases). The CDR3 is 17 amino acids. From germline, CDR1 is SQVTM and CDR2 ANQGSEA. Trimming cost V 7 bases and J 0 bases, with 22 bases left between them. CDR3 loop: CSDPLSGANASNQPQHF. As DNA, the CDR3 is TGCAGCGACCCACTTTCAGGGGCTAATGCTAGCAATCAGCCCCAGCATTTT.

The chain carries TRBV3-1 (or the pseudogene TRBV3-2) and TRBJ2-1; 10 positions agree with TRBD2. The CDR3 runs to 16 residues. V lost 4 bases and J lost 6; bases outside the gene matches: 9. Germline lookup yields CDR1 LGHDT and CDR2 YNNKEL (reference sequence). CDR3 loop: CASSPFLAGASNEQFF. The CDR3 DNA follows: TGTGCCAGCAGCCCGTTTCTAGCGGGAGCGAGCAATGAGCAGTTCTTC.

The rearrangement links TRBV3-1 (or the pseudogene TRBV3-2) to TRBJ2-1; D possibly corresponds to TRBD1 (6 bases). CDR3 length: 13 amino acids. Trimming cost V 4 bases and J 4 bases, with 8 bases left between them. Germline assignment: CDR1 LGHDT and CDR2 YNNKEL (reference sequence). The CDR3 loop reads CASSLDRYNEQFF. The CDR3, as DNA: TGTGCCAGCAGCCTCGACAGGTACAATGAGCAGTTCTTC.

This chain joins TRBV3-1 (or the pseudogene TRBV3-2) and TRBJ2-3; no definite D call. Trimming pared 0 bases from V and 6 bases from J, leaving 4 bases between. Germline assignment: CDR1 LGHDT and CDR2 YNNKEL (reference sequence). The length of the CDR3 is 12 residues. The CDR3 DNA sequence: TGTGCCAGCAGCCAAGATCCGGATACGCAGTATTTT. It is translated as CASSQDPDTQYF.

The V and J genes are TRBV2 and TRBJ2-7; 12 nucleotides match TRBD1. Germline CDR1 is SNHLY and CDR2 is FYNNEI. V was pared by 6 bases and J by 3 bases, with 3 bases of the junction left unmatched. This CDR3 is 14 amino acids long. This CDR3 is CASRRDRGLYEQYF. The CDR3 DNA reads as TGTGCCAGCAGACGGGACAGGGGGCTCTACGAGCAGTACTTC.

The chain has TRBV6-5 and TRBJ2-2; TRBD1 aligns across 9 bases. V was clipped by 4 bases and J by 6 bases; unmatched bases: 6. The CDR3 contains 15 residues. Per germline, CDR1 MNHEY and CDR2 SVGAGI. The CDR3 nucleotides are TGTGCCAGCAGTTCAGGGACAGGGCTGGCCGGGGAGCTGTTTTTT. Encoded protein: CASSSGTGLAGELFF.

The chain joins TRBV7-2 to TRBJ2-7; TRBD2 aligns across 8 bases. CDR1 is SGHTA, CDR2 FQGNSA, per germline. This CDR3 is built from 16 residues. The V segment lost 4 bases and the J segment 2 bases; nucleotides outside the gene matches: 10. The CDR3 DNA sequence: TGTGCCAGCAGCTGGGAAGCGGGGGTAGGGGCCTACGAGCAGTACTTC. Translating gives CASSWEAGVGAYEQYF.

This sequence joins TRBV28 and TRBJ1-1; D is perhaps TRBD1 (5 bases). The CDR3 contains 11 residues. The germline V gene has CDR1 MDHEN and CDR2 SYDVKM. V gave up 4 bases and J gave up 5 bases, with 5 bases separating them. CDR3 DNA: TGTGCCAGCAGTTACAGGACTGAAGCTTTCTTT. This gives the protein CASSYRTEAFF.